The rows below give T cell receptor beta chains drawn from one sample of a study of blood T cell repertoires in COVID-19. Profiled with immunoSEQ multiplex PCR; TCRdb holds only in-frame clones, not every one. The sample lists some 400,000 clones; roughly 86% were seen once. Material: peripheral blood. These receptors all stem from a woman under 40 with COVID-19, enrolled during active disease. CDR3s include the opening cysteine and the closing phenylalanine or tryptophan. A D gene is named only where the DNA matches it firmly. For some rows the clone size is stated as once, few or many, or as a class when expanded; others skip it.

clone_size	cdr3_length	v_call	d_call	j_call	cdr3_aa	cdr3_nt
-	12	TRBV24-1	-	TRBJ1-2	CATSDPGFGYTF	TGTGCCACCAGTGATCCAGGGTTCGGCTACACCTTC
-	14	TRBV30	-	TRBJ1-6	CAWSQDLEVSPLHF	TGTGCCTGGAGTCAAGATTTAGAGGTTTCACCCCTCCACTTT
few	12	TRBV5-1	-	TRBJ2-1	CASSLSVNEQFF	TGCGCCAGCAGCTTGAGCGTCAATGAGCAGTTCTTC
-	15	TRBV6-6	-	TRBJ2-3	CASSYLRGGTDTQYF	TGTGCCAGCAGTTATTTAAGGGGTGGCACAGATACGCAGTATTTT
few	15	TRBV7-9	-	TRBJ1-3	CASSLASAGGNTIYF	TGTGCCAGCAGCTTAGCCTCGGCGGGAGGAAACACCATATATTTT
-	14	TRBV5-6	TRBD1	TRBJ1-4	CASSWDRGGEKLFF	TGTGCCAGCAGCTGGGACAGGGGAGGCGAAAAACTGTTTTTT
-	15	TRBV6-5	-	TRBJ1-1	CASSRPAHWNTEAFF	TGTGCCAGCAGCCGTCCTGCGCACTGGAACACTGAAGCTTTCTTT
-	16	TRBV4-3	-	TRBJ2-6	CASSQVTGSGANVLTF	TGCGCCAGCAGCCAAGTCACAGGCTCTGGGGCCAACGTCCTGACTTTC
few	15	TRBV9	TRBD1	TRBJ2-2	CASGRDRANTGELFF	TGTGCCAGCGGCCGGGACAGGGCCAACACCGGGGAGCTGTTTTTT
once	14	TRBV4-1	-	TRBJ1-1	CASSQEGRDTEAFF	TGCGCCAGCAGCCAAGAGGGGCGCGACACTGAAGCTTTCTTT
-	14	TRBV7-2	TRBD2	TRBJ2-7	CASSLVGLGYEQYF	TGTGCCAGCAGCTTAGTGGGACTAGGATACGAGCAGTACTTC
-	14	TRBV2	TRBD2	TRBJ2-5	CASSPGGYQETQYF	TGTGCCAGCAGCCCGGGGGGGTACCAAGAGACCCAGTACTTC
once	12	TRBV30	TRBD1	TRBJ1-1	CAFQQGLVEAFF	TGTGCCTTCCAACAGGGGCTGGTTGAAGCTTTCTTT
few	14	TRBV29-1	-	TRBJ2-3	CSVVRDTTTDTQYF	TGCAGCGTGGTAAGGGACACAACCACAGATACGCAGTATTTT
-	14	TRBV6-5	-	TRBJ1-4	CASSYDRQGEKLFF	TGTGCCAGCAGTTACGACCGGCAGGGGGAAAAACTGTTTTTT
-	15	TRBV11-2	TRBD1	TRBJ1-1	CASSRRQGMNTEAFF	TGTGCCAGCAGCCGGCGACAGGGCATGAACACTGAAGCTTTCTTT
-	14	TRBV14	TRBD1	TRBJ1-6	CASSQVDRDSPLHF	TGTGCCAGCAGCCAAGTGGACAGGGATTCACCCCTCCACTTT
once	14	TRBV24-1	-	TRBJ2-7	CATSRAGDPYEQYF	TGTGCCACCAGTAGGGCAGGGGACCCCTACGAGCAGTACTTC
-	16	TRBV4-1	-	TRBJ1-4	CASSQGGARVYEKLFF	TGCGCCAGCAGCCAAGGCGGCGCCAGGGTGTATGAAAAACTGTTTTTT
-	15	TRBV5-1	-	TRBJ1-1	CASTGRSGMNTEAFF	TGCGCCAGCACCGGGAGGTCCGGTATGAACACTGAAGCTTTCTTT
-	17	TRBV10-3	-	TRBJ1-1	CAISVGSTSGMNTEAFF	TGTGCCATCAGTGTGGGTTCGACGTCAGGCATGAACACTGAAGCTTTCTTT
-	13	TRBV3-1/TRBV3-2	-	TRBJ2-3	CASSPSVTDTQYF	TGTGCCAGCAGCCCTAGCGTAACAGATACGCAGTATTTT
once	14	TRBV23-1	-	TRBJ2-2	CASSQSSGTGELFF	TGCGCCAGCAGTCAATCTTCGGGCACCGGGGAGCTGTTTTTT